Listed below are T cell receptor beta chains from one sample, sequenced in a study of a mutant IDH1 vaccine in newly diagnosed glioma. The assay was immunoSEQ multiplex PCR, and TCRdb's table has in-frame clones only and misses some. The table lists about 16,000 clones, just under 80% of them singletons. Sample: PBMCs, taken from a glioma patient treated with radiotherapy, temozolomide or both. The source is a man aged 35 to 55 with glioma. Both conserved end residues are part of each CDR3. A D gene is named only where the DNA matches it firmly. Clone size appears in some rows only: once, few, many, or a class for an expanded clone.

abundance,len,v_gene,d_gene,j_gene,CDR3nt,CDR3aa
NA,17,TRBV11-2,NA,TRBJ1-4,TGTGCCAGCAGCTTAGCCCCCCCGCCCGCAACTAATGAAAAACTGTTTTTT,CASSLAPPPATNEKLFF
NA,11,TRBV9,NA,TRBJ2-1,TGTGCCAGCAGCTCGTGGAATGAGCAGTTCTTC,CASSSWNEQFF
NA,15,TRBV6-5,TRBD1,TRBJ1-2,TGTGCCAGCAGTTACGGAGGGGGCGCAGGGGGTGGCTACACCTTC,CASSYGGGAGGGYTF
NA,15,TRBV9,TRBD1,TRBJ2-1,TGTGCCAGCAGCGTAGGGACAGGGGGCTACAATGAGCAGTTCTTC,CASSVGTGGYNEQFF
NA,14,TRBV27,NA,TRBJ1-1,TGTGCCAGCAGACCCGCCTATCAGGACACTGAAGCTTTCTTT,CASRPAYQDTEAFF
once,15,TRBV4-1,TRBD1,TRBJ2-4,TGCGCCAGCAGCCAAGATGTGGGACAGGGATACATTCAGTACTTC,CASSQDVGQGYIQYF
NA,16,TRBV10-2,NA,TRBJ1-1,TGCGCCACCTCAGAGGGGCAGGAGCGTCTTCACACTGAAGCTTTCTTT,CATSEGQERLHTEAFF
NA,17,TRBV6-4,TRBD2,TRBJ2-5,TGTGCCACCCCGAGGGAACGGGAGGGAGCTGTTGGAGAGACCCAGTACTTC,CATPREREGAVGETQYF
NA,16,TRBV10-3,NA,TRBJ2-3,TGTGCCATCAGTGAGTCTGTTGTGGTCGCAGCAGATACGCAGTATTTT,CAISESVVVAADTQYF
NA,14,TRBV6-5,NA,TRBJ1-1,TGTGCCAGCAGTTACGGGCAGCCTAACACTGAAGCTTTCTTT,CASSYGQPNTEAFF
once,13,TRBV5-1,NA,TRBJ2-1,TGCGCCAGCAGCTTGACGGCCGCGGATGAGCAGTTCTTC,CASSLTAADEQFF
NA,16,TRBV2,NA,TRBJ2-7,TGTGCCAGCAGAGATGGGACCCTCAGGGGAGCCGACGAGCAGTACTTC,CASRDGTLRGADEQYF
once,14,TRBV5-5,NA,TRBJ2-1,TGTGCCAGCAGCTTGGATACTAGCTGGAATGAGCAGTTCTTC,CASSLDTSWNEQFF
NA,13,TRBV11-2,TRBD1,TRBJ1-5,TGTGCCAGCAGCCTACAGGGGAATCAGCCCCAGCATTTT,CASSLQGNQPQHF
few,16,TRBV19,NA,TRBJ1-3,TGTGCCAGTAGTATATATAGCGGGTCGGGAGGAAACACCATATATTTT,CASSIYSGSGGNTIYF
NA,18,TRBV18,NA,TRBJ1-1,TGTGCCAGCTCACGAAGTACCTTCGACTCACCCATGAACACTGAAGCTTTCTTT,CASSRSTFDSPMNTEAFF
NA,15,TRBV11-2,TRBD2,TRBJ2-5,TGTGCCAGCAGCTTTGCGGGAGGCACCCAAGAGACCCAGTACTTC,CASSFAGGTQETQYF
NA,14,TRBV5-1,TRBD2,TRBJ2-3,TGCGCCAGCAGTTTAGCGGGAGCGGCAGATACGCAGTATTTT,CASSLAGAADTQYF
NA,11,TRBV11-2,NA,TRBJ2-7,TGTGCCAGCAGCAAAGGGGACGAGCAGTACTTC,CASSKGDEQYF
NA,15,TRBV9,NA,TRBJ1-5,TGTGCCAGCAGCAGGGGACCGATGGGCAATCAGCCCCAGCATTTT,CASSRGPMGNQPQHF
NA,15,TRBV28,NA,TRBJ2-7,TGTGCCAGCAAGGCTCCGGGACGCCTTACCTACGAGCAGTACTTC,CASKAPGRLTYEQYF
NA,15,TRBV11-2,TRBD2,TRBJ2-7,TGTGCCAGCAGCTTAGGGGCTAGCGGGAGGTACGAGCAGTACTTC,CASSLGASGRYEQYF
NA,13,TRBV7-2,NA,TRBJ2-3,TGTGCCAGCAGCTTTAACGAACGGGATCAGCAGTATTTT,CASSFNERDQQYF
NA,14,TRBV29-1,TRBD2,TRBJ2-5,TGCAGCGTTGAAGAAGCGGGACTACAAGAGACCCAGTACTTC,CSVEEAGLQETQYF
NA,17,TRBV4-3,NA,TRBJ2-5,TGCGCCAGCAGCCAAGACCTTGGGGCAGGGGGGACAGAGACCCAGTACTTC,CASSQDLGAGGTETQYF
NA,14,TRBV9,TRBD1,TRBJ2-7,TGTGCCAGCAGCCCACCCGGGACAGCCTACGAGCAGTACTTC,CASSPPGTAYEQYF
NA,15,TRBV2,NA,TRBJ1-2,TGTGCCAGCAGGTTACAGGTATCCTCTAACTATGGCTACACCTTC,CASRLQVSSNYGYTF
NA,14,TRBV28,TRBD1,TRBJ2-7,TGTGCCAGCAGTACGCCGCTTACAGGGGTCGGGCAGTACTTC,CASSTPLTGVGQYF
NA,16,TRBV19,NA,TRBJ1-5,TGTGCCAGTAGTATAGGCAGGGGTTATAGCAATCAGCCCCAGCATTTT,CASSIGRGYSNQPQHF
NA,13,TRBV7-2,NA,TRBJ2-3,TGTGCCAGCAGCTTAGTGCTCACAGATACGCAGTATTTT,CASSLVLTDTQYF
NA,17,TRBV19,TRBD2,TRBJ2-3,TGTGCCAGTAGTACACCGGGACTAGCGGGAGGGGCAGATACGCAGTATTTT,CASSTPGLAGGADTQYF
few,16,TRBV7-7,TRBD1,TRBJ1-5,TGTGCCAGCAGCCCCCGACAGGGAAAAAGGAAACAGCCCCAGCATTTT,CASSPRQGKRKQPQHF
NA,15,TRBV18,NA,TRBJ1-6,TGTGCCAGCTCAAACGTTAGCTCCTATAATTCACCCCTCCACTTT,CASSNVSSYNSPLHF
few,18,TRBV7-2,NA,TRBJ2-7,TGTGCCAGCAGCTTAGCAGGGCAGGGCCGGTCGACGCCCTACGAGCAGTACTTC,CASSLAGQGRSTPYEQYF
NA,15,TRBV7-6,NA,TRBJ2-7,TGTGCCAGCAGTATGGAGGGGGCAAGGAACTACGAGCAGTACTTC,CASSMEGARNYEQYF
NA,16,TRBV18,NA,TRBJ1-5,TGTGCCAGCTCACCACAGGAAAAAAGTAATGGGGGGCCCCAGCATTTT,CASSPQEKSNGGPQHF